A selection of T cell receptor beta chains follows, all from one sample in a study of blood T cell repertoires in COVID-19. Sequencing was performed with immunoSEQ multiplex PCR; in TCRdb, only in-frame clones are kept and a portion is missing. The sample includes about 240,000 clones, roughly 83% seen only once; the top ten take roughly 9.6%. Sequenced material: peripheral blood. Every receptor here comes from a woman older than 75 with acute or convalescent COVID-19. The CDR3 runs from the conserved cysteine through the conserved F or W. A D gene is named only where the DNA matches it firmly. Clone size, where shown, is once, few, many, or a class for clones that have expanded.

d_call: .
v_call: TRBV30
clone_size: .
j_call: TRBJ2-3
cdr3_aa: CAWSVSRVLGTDTQYF
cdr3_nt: TGTGCCTGGAGTGTATCTCGGGTTCTGGGCACAGATACGCAGTATTTT

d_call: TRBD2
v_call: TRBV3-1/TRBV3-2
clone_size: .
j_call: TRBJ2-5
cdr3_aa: CASSQGAPSGGLETQYF
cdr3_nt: TGTGCCAGCAGCCAAGGGGCCCCTAGCGGGGGATTGGAGACCCAGTACTTC

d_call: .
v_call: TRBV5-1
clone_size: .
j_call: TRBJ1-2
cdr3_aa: CASSTDRRPLSGGYTF
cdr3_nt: TGCGCCAGCAGCACTGACAGGCGCCCCCTTTCTGGTGGCTACACCTTC

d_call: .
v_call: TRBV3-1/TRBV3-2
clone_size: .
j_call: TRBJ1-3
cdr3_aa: CASSQGWAAGNTIYF
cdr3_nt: TGTGCCAGCAGCCAGGGTTGGGCAGCCGGAAACACCATATATTTT

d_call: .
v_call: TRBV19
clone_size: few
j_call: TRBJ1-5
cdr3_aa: CASSIALLNRINQPQHF
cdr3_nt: TGTGCCAGTAGTATAGCCCTCCTTAACAGGATCAATCAGCCCCAGCATTTT

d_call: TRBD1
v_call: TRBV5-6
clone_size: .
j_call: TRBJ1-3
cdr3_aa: CASSSTGGNTIYF
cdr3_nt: TGTGCCAGCAGCTCGACAGGGGGAAACACCATATATTTT

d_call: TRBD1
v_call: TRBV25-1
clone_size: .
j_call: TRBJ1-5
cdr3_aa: CASSEGTGVNQPQHF
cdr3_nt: TGTGCCAGCAGTGAGGGGACAGGGGTCAATCAGCCCCAGCATTTT

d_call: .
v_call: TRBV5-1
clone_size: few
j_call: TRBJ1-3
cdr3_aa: CASTASGVSSGNTIYF
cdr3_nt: TGCGCCAGCACCGCGTCAGGGGTCAGCTCTGGAAACACCATATATTTT

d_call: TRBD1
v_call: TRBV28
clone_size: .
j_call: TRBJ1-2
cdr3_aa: CASGGGQGRDGYTF
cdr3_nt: TGTGCCAGCGGCGGGGGACAGGGTAGGGATGGCTACACCTTC

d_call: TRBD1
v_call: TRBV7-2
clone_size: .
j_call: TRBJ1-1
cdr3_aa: CASSFLDRGGTEAFF
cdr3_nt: TGTGCCAGCAGCTTCCTGGACAGGGGAGGCACTGAAGCTTTCTTT

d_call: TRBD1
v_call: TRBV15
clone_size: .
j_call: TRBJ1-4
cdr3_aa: CATSRDWGRGDEKLFF
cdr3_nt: TGTGCCACCAGCAGAGATTGGGGCAGGGGGGATGAAAAACTGTTTTTT

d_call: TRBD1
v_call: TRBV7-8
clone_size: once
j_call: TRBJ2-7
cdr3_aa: CASSYQGANAYEQYF
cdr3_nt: TGTGCCAGCAGCTATCAGGGGGCGAACGCCTACGAGCAGTACTTC

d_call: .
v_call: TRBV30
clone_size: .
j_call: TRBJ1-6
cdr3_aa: CAWMGLRGSPLHF
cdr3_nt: TGTGCCTGGATGGGACTTCGAGGGTCACCCCTCCACTTT

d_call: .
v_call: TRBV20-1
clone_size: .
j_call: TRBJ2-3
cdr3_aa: CSATLADTQYF
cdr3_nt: TGCAGTGCTACCTTAGCGGATACGCAGTATTTT

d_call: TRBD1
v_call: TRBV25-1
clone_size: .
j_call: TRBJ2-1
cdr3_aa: CASSEIRGQGILNEQFF
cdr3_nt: TGTGCCAGCAGTGAAATCAGGGGACAGGGGATATTGAATGAGCAGTTCTTC

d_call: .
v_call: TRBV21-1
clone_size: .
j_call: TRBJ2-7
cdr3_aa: CASSTRDRGRSEQYF
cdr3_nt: TGTGCCAGCAGCACTCGGGACAGGGGGCGCTCCGAGCAGTACTTC

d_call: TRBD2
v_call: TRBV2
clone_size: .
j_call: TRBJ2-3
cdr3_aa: CATAFDLAGGLADTQYF
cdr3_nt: TGTGCCACAGCATTTGATCTAGCGGGGGGGTTGGCAGATACGCAGTATTTT

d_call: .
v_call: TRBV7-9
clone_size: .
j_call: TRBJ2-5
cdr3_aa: CASSPQETQYF
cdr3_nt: TGTGCCAGCAGTCCACAAGAGACCCAGTACTTC

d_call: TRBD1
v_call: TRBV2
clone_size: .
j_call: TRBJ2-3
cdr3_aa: CASSPLGTVTDTQYF
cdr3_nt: TGTGCCAGCAGCCCGTTAGGGACAGTCACAGATACGCAGTATTTT

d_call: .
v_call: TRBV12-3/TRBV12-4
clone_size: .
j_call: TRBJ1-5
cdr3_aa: CASKGEVNQPQHF
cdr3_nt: TGTGCCAGTAAAGGAGAGGTCAATCAGCCCCAGCATTTT